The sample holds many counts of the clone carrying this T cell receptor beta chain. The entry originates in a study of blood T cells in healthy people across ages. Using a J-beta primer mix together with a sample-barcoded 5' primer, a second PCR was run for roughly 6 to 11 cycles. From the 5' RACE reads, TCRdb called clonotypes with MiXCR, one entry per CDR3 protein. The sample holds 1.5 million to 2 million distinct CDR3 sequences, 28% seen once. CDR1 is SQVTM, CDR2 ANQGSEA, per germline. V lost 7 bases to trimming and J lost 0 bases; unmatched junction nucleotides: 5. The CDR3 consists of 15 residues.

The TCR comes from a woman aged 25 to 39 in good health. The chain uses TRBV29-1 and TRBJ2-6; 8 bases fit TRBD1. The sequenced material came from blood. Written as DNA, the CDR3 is TGCAGCGGGGTACAGGGGGACTCTGGGGCCAACGTCCTGACTTTC. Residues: CSGVQGDSGANVLTF.